This is a list of T cell receptor beta chains from one sample in a study of cytomegalovirus exposure and HLA in healthy donors. The repertoire was sequenced with immunoSEQ multiplex PCR; TCRdb's copy has only in-frame clones and lacks some. The specimen's table records tens of thousands of clones. What was sequenced was PBMCs. Source of these receptors: a woman aged 40-49 years in good health and CMV-seronegative. Both conserved end residues are part of each CDR3. D genes are given only for firm matches.

TRBD1	TRBV13	TRBJ1-3	TGTGCCAGCAGCCTTCGACAGGGGGCTGGAAACACCATATATTTT	CASSLRQGAGNTIYF
NA	TRBV7-6	TRBJ2-2	TGTGCCAGCAGCCATAGCGGTGGCACCGGGGAGCTGTTTTTT	CASSHSGGTGELFF
TRBD1	TRBV25-1	TRBJ1-5	TGTGCCAGCAGTGGACAGGGTAGAGGTCAGCCCCAGCATTTT	CASSGQGRGQPQHF
TRBD2	TRBV6-5	TRBJ2-7	TGTGCCAGCAGTTACTCGGGCGGGGGGGACGAGCAGTACTTC	CASSYSGGGDEQYF
TRBD2	TRBV7-2	TRBJ2-5	TGTGCCAGCAGCGAACGGGGGGAAGAGACCCAGTACTTC	CASSERGEETQYF
TRBD1	TRBV6-5	TRBJ2-7	TGTGCCAGCAGTCCAACAGGGGCCCGAGGAGAGCAGTACTTC	CASSPTGARGEQYF
NA	TRBV28	TRBJ1-2	TGTGCCATCGATAACAGGGACGCCTATGGCTACACCTTC	CAIDNRDAYGYTF
NA	TRBV30	TRBJ1-4	TGTGCCTGGTCCCGGGGGGGTGAAAAACTGTTTTTT	CAWSRGGEKLFF
NA	TRBV2	TRBJ1-1	TGTGCCAGGCGGACAGCCCCAAACACTGAAGCTTTCTTT	CARRTAPNTEAFF
NA	TRBV6-5	TRBJ1-5	TGTGCCAGCAGTTCGGGGGGAATGAGCAATCAGCCCCAGCATTTT	CASSSGGMSNQPQHF
TRBD1	TRBV28	TRBJ1-2	TGTGCCAGCAGTGCACAACCGGGACAGCTAATCTATGGCTACACCTTC	CASSAQPGQLIYGYTF
TRBD1	TRBV19	TRBJ1-2	TGTGCCAGTAGTATATGGAGGGACAGGGATGCGGATGGCTACACCTTC	CASSIWRDRDADGYTF
TRBD1	TRBV5-8	TRBJ1-6	TGTGCCAGCAGCTTGAGGGGGACAGACGCCCTCCACTTT	CASSLRGTDALHF
TRBD1	TRBV7-6	TRBJ2-7	TGTGCCAGCAGCTTAGACTGGACAGGGGCCTACGAGCAGTACTTC	CASSLDWTGAYEQYF
NA	TRBV7-9	TRBJ1-4	TGTGCCAGCAGTCGATCGCAGGTTGCAACTAATGAAAAACTGTTTTTT	CASSRSQVATNEKLFF
NA	TRBV4-1	TRBJ1-1	TGCGCCAGCAGTCGGGGAGGGGGCACTGAAGCTTTCTTT	CASSRGGGTEAFF
NA	TRBV30	TRBJ1-5	TGTGCCTGGAGTCGGGATAGCAATCAGCCCCAGCATTTT	CAWSRDSNQPQHF
TRBD1	TRBV5-1	TRBJ2-1	TGCGCCAGCAGCTCCGGGACAGGGGCCGACAATGAGCAGTTCTTC	CASSSGTGADNEQFF
TRBD1	TRBV9	TRBJ1-1	TGTGCCAGCAGCGTAAAACTCCCGGGACAGGGGGCTGAAGCTTTCTTT	CASSVKLPGQGAEAFF
NA	TRBV28	TRBJ1-6	TGTGCCAGCAGTTCGGGGGGGGTCTCAAGCTATAATTCACCCCTCCACTTT	CASSSGGVSSYNSPLHF
TRBD2	TRBV18	TRBJ2-7	TGTGCCAGCTCCTGGGGGGGGGATTCCTACGAGCAGTACTTC	CASSWGGDSYEQYF
NA	TRBV5-1	TRBJ2-2	TGCGCCAGCTCAGGTGGAGGCAACACCGGGGAGCTGTTTTTT	CASSGGGNTGELFF
NA	TRBV30	TRBJ1-2	TGTGCCTGGAGTGGTCAGATATATGGCTACACCTTC	CAWSGQIYGYTF
NA	TRBV7-7	TRBJ2-5	TGTGCCAGCAGCCGCTTGACAGCCCAAGAGACCCAGTACTTC	CASSRLTAQETQYF
NA	TRBV19	TRBJ2-3	TGTGCCAGTAGTATACAGGGGACACCACCATCCACAGATACGCAGTATTTT	CASSIQGTPPSTDTQYF
NA	TRBV28	TRBJ2-5	TGTGCCAGCAGGTCGGAGAAATTGGGAGGGGGAATAGAAGAGACCCAGTACTTC	CASRSEKLGGGIEETQYF
TRBD1	TRBV5-4	TRBJ1-2	TGTGCCAGCAGCTTGCCAGGGGGCTATGGCTACACCTTC	CASSLPGGYGYTF
TRBD1	TRBV6-5	TRBJ2-7	TGTGCCAGCAGTTACGAGACAGGGGGCTACGAGCAGTACTTC	CASSYETGGYEQYF
TRBD1	TRBV7-9	TRBJ1-1	TGTGCCAGCAGCTTAGCCGACAGGGAGACTGAAGCTTTCTTT	CASSLADRETEAFF
NA	TRBV28	TRBJ1-1	TGTGCCAGCAGGCCCGGGACACTGAACACTGAAGCTTTCTTT	CASRPGTLNTEAFF
TRBD2	TRBV18	TRBJ2-1	TGTGCCAGCTCATCCATTTTACGGACGGGACTAGCGATTAACAATGAGCAGTTCTTC	CASSSILRTGLAINNEQFF
NA	TRBV15	TRBJ2-5	TGTGCCACCAGCAGAGCAAACCAAGAGACCCAGTACTTC	CATSRANQETQYF
NA	TRBV7-6	TRBJ2-5	TGTGCCAGCAGCTTATCCAATTACCAAGAGACCCAGTACTTC	CASSLSNYQETQYF
NA	TRBV27	TRBJ1-6	TGTGCCAGCAGCATCCAGGGGTTTAATTCACCCCTCCACTTT	CASSIQGFNSPLHF
TRBD1	TRBV25-1	TRBJ2-3	TGTGCCAGCAGTGACTCCGGGACAGGGGCAGATACGCAGTATTTT	CASSDSGTGADTQYF
TRBD1	TRBV28	TRBJ1-2	TGTGCCAGCAGTCGACAGGGGGCTTGGGGCTACACCTTC	CASSRQGAWGYTF
TRBD1	TRBV5-1	TRBJ1-4	TGCGCCAGCAGCTCCGGCGGGACAGGGAACGAAAAACTGTTTTTT	CASSSGGTGNEKLFF
NA	TRBV27	TRBJ2-7	TGTGCCAGCAGTCCCTCGTTTAGCAAACACTACGAGCAGTACTTC	CASSPSFSKHYEQYF
NA	TRBV6-5	TRBJ1-5	TGTGCCAGCAGACCCTCGGGGGGGAATCAGCCCCAGCATTTT	CASRPSGGNQPQHF
TRBD2	TRBV5-4	TRBJ2-1	TGTGCCAGCAGCTTGCGTCTAGCGGGGGGGTTGGATGAGCAGTTCTTC	CASSLRLAGGLDEQFF
NA	TRBV4-3	TRBJ1-2	TGCGCCAGCAGCCTAATGGACGGGGGGAACTATGGCTACACCTTC	CASSLMDGGNYGYTF
TRBD1	TRBV18	TRBJ1-1	TGTGCCAGCTCACGAGGGACAGCCAACACTGAAGCTTTCTTT	CASSRGTANTEAFF
NA	TRBV4-1	TRBJ2-6	TGCGCCAGCAGCCAAGAGAGGCTAACTGGGGCCAACGTCCTGACTTTC	CASSQERLTGANVLTF
TRBD1	TRBV5-1	TRBJ1-4	TGCGCCAGCAGCACCGGGACAGGGGACGAAAAACTGTTTTTT	CASSTGTGDEKLFF
TRBD2	TRBV9	TRBJ2-1	TGTGCCAGCAGTTGGGGACTAGCGGGACACAATGAGCAGTTCTTC	CASSWGLAGHNEQFF
NA	TRBV5-1	TRBJ2-3	TGCGCCAGCAGTTCTCAAGCGGTGCGCACAGATACGCAGTATTTT	CASSSQAVRTDTQYF
NA	TRBV6-5	TRBJ2-5	TGTGCCAGCAGTTACAGGGGCCCCCAAGAGACCCAGTACTTC	CASSYRGPQETQYF
NA	TRBV13	TRBJ2-3	TGTGCCAGCAGCTTGGGGGCACGAGATACGCAGTATTTT	CASSLGARDTQYF
TRBD1	TRBV25-1	TRBJ1-2	TGTGCCAGCAGTCCCGGGACAGGGGCAATCTATGGCTACACCTTC	CASSPGTGAIYGYTF
NA	TRBV5-8	TRBJ1-2	TGTGCCAGCAGCTTTTTACAGGGAGTTGACTATGGCTACACCTTC	CASSFLQGVDYGYTF
NA	TRBV4-3	TRBJ2-3	TGCGCCAGCAGCCAAGAGGCAGCGGACACAGATACGCAGTATTTT	CASSQEAADTDTQYF
TRBD1	TRBV5-8	TRBJ1-2	TGTGCCAGCAGCTTGGGGGACAGGGAATTTTCCTATGGCTACACCTTC	CASSLGDREFSYGYTF
TRBD2	TRBV18	TRBJ2-7	TGTGCCAGCTCACCGGGACTAGCGGGCTCCTACGAGCAGTACTTC	CASSPGLAGSYEQYF
TRBD1	TRBV9	TRBJ1-1	TGTGCCAGCAGCGTGCTGGGACAGGGTGACACTGAAGCTTTCTTT	CASSVLGQGDTEAFF
TRBD1	TRBV7-2	TRBJ2-1	TGTGCCAGCAGCACCCCGGGACAGGGTCCGTTCAATGAGCAGTTCTTC	CASSTPGQGPFNEQFF
TRBD1	TRBV19	TRBJ1-3	TGTGCCAGTAGTCCTAGGGGGACGACAGGGACCCACTCTGGAAACACCATATATTTT	CASSPRGTTGTHSGNTIYF
TRBD1	TRBV4-2	TRBJ1-5	TGTGCCAGCAGCCACCGAGGGACAGGGGGCGGCAATCAGCCCCAGCATTTT	CASSHRGTGGGNQPQHF
NA	TRBV5-5	TRBJ2-5	TGTGCCAGCAGCTTGTGGACACTAAGAGATACCCAGTACTTC	CASSLWTLRDTQYF
TRBD1	TRBV30	TRBJ2-5	TGTGCCTGGAGTACAGGGGGCTCCGAAGAGACCCAGTACTTC	CAWSTGGSEETQYF
NA	TRBV4-2	TRBJ1-4	TGTGCCAGCAGCCCAAGATTGAACACCGTTAATGAAAAACTGTTTTTT	CASSPRLNTVNEKLFF